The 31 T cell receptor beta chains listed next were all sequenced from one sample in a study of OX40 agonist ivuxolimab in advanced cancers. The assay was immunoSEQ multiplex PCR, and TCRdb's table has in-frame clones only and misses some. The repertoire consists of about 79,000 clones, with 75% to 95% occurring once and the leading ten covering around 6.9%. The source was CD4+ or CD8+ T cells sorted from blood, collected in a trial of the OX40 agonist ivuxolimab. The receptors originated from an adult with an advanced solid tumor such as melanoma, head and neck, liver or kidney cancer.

The CDR3: CASSAGFGAGVNTEAFF. The CDR3 DNA reads TGCGCCAGCAGCGCCGGATTTGGGGCAGGAGTGAACACTGAAGCTTTCTTT. This chain connects TRBV4-1 to TRBJ1-1; a possible D gene is TRBD1 (5 bases). The ends were cut back, 5 bases at V and 0 bases at J, with 19 bases in the middle. Germline V CDR1 and CDR2: MGHRA, YSYEKL. This CDR3 has 17 amino acids.

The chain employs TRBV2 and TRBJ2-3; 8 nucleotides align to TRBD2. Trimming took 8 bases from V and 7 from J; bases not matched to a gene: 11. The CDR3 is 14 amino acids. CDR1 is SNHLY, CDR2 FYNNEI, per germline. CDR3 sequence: CASWGGLGPNTQYF. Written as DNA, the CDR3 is TGTGCCAGCTGGGGGGGACTAGGTCCGAATACGCAGTATTTT.

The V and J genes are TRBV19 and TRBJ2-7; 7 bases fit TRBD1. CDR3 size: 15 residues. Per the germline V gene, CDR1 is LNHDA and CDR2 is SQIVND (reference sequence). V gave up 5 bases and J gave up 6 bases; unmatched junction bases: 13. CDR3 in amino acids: CASSPPGRGQGEQYF. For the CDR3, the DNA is TGTGCCAGTAGTCCCCCGGGTAGGGGGCAAGGCGAGCAGTACTTC.

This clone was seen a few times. The CDR3 DNA sequence: TGTGCCGTACTAGCGGGAGGCACAGATACGCAGTATTTT. Amino acids: CAVLAGGTDTQYF. The V and J genes are TRBV15 and TRBJ2-3; 11 bases are a match to TRBD2. The germline gives CDR1 LNHNV, CDR2 YYDKDF (reference sequence). Trimming removed 11 bases from V and 1 base from J; junction bases left unmatched: 2. The CDR3 spans 13 residues.

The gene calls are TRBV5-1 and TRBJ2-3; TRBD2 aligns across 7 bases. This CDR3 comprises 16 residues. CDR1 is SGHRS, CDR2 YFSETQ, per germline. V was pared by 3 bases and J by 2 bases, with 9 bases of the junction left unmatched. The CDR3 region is CASSSGGLPPTDTQYF. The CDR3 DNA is TGCGCCAGCAGCTCGGGGGGACTCCCTCCCACAGATACGCAGTATTTT.

The CDR3 nucleotides read TGTGCCAGCTCACCGTGGGACAGGGATTCCGAGCAGTACTTC. As protein: CASSPWDRDSEQYF. The V gene is TRBV18, the J gene TRBJ2-7; 9 positions match TRBD1. The V gene end was trimmed by 3 bases and the J gene end by 6 bases; junction bases not matched to a gene: 6. The CDR3 sequence is 14 residues long. The germline V gene has CDR1 KGHSH and CDR2 LQKENI.

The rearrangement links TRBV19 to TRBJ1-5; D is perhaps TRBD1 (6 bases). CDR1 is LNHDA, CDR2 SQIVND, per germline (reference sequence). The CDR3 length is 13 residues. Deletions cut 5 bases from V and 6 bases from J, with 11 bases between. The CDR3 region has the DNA TGTGCCAGTAGTGCCCGGACAGTTCAGCCCCAGCATTTT. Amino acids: CASSARTVQPQHF.

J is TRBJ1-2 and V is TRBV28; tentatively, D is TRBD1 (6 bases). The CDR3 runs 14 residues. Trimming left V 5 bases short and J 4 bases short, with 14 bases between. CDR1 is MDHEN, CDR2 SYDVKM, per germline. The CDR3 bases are TGTGCCAGCAGTGAACAGGGATCCTTCTATGGCTACACCTTC. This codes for CASSEQGSFYGYTF.

This CDR3 reads CASSPRGGDGSPLHF. The CDR3 nucleotides are TGTGCCAGCTCACCACGTGGAGGTGATGGTTCACCCCTCCACTTT. The rearrangement joins TRBV18 to TRBJ1-6; no definite D call. V shed 1 base and J shed 9 bases, with 13 bases lying between them. The CDR3 is 15 amino acids. From germline, CDR1 is KGHSH and CDR2 LQKENI.

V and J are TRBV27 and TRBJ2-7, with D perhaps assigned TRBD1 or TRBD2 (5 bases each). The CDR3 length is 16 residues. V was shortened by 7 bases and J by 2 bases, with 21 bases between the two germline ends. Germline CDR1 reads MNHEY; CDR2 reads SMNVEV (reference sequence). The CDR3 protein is CASTQRLGDGTYEQYF. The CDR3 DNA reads TGTGCCAGCACCCAGCGTCTAGGGGACGGTACCTACGAGCAGTACTTC.

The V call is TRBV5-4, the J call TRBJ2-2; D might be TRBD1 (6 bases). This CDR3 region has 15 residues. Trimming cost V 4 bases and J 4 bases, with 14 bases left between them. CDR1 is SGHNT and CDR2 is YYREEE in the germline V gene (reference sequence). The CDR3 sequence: CASSPGTPGTGELFF. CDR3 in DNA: TGTGCCAGCAGCCCCGGGACACCTGGCACCGGGGAGCTGTTTTTT.

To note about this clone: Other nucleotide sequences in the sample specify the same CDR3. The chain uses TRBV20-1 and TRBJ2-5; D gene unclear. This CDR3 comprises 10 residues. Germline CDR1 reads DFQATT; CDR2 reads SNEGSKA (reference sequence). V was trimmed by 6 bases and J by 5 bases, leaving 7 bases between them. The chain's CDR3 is CSARRETQYF. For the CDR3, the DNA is TGCAGTGCCAGAAGGGAGACCCAGTACTTC.

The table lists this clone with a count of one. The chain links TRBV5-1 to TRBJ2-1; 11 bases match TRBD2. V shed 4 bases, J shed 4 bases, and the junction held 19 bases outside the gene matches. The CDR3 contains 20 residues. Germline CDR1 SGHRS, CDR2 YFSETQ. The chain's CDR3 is CASSPFIPGTSGGGYNEQFF. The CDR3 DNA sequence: TGCGCCAGCAGCCCCTTTATTCCCGGGACTAGCGGAGGAGGGTACAATGAGCAGTTCTTC.

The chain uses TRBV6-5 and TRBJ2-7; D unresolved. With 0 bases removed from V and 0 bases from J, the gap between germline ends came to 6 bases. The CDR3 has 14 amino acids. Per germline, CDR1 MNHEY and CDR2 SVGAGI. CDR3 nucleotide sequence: TGTGCCAGCAGTTACTCCAGGAGCTCCTACGAGCAGTACTTC. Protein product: CASSYSRSSYEQYF.

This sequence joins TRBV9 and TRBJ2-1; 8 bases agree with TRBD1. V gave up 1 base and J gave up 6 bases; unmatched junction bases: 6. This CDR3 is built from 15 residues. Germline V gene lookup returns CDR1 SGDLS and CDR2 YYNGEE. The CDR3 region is CASSVQGAIGNEQFF. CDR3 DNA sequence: TGTGCCAGCAGCGTACAGGGGGCAATTGGCAATGAGCAGTTCTTC.

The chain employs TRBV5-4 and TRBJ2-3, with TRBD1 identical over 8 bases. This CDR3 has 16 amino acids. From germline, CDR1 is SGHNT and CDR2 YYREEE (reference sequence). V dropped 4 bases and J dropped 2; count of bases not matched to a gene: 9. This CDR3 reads CASSRRTGWATDTQYF. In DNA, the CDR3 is TGTGCCAGCAGCCGCCGGACAGGGTGGGCCACAGATACGCAGTATTTT.

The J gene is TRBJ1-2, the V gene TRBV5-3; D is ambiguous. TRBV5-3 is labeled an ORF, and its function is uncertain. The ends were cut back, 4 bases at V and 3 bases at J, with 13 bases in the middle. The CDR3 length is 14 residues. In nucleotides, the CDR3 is TGTGCCAGAAGCCTCGTACGTGAACACTATGGCTACACCTTC. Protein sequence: CARSLVREHYGYTF.

Here the CDR3 DNA reads TGTGCCAGCAGTTTACTAGCGTCCTCTAGCACAGATACGCAGTATTTT. Protein product: CASSLLASSSTDTQYF. This chain uses TRBV28 with TRBJ2-3, with a possible D match to TRBD2 (6 bases). The CDR3 has 16 amino acids. Germline V gene lookup returns CDR1 MDHEN and CDR2 SYDVKM. V was cut by 2 bases and J by 0 bases, with 12 bases left in between.

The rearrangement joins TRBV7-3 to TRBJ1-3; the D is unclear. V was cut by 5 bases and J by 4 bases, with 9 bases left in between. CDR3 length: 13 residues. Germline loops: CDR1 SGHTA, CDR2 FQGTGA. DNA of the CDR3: TGTGCCAGCAGCGCCCAGTCAGGAAACACCATATATTTT. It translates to CASSAQSGNTIYF.

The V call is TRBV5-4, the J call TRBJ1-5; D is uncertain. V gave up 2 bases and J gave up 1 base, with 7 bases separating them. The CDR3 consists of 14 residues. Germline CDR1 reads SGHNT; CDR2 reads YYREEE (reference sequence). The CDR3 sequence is CASSFRGSNQPQHF. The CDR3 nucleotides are TGTGCCAGCAGCTTCCGGGGAAGCAATCAGCCCCAGCATTTT.

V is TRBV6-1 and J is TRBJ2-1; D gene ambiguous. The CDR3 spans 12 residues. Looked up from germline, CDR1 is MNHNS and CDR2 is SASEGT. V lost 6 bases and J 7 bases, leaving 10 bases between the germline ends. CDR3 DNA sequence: TGTGCCAGCAGCATAGCTGCGAATGAGCAGTTCTTC. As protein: CASSIAANEQFF.

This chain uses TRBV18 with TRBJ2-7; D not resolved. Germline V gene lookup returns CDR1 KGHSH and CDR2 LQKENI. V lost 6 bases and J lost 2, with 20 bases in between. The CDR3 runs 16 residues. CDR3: CASSPGSLTLTYEQYF. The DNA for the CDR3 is TGTGCCAGCTCCCCAGGATCCCTGACATTAACCTACGAGCAGTACTTC.

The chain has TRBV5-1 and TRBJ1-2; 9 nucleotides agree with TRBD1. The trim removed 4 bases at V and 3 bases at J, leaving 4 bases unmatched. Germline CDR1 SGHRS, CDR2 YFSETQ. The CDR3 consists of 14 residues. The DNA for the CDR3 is TGCGCCAGCAGCCCGGGACAGGGAGACTATGGCTACACCTTC. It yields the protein CASSPGQGDYGYTF.

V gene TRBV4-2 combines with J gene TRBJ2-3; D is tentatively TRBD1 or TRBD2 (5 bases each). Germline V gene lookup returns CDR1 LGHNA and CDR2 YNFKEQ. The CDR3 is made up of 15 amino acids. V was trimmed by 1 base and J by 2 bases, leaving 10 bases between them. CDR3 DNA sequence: TGTGCCAGCAGCCAAGCCGGGACGGACACAGATACGCAGTATTTT. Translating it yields CASSQAGTDTDTQYF.

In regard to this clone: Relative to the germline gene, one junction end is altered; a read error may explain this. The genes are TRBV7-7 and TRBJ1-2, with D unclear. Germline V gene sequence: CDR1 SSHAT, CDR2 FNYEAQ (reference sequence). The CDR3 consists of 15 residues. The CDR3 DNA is TGTGCTAGCAGCCCGATCTCCGGCGCTAACTATGGCTACACCTTC. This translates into CASSPISGANYGYTF. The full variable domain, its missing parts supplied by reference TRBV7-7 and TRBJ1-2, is GAGVSQSPRYKVTKRGQDVTLRCDPISSHATLYWYQQALGQGPEFLTYFNYEAQPDKSGLPSDRFSAERPEGSISTLTIQRTEQRDSAMYRCASSPISGANYGYTFGSGTRLTVV.

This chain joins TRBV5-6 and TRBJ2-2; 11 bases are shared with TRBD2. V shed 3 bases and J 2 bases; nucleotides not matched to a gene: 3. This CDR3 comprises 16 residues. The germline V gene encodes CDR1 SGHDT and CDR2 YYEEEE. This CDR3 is CASSSRLAGNTGELFF. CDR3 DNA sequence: TGTGCCAGCAGCTCCCGACTAGCGGGAAACACCGGGGAGCTGTTTTTT.

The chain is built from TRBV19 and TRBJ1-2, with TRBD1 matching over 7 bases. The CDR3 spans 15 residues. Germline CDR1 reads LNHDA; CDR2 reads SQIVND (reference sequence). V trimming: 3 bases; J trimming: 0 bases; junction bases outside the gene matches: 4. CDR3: CASSIGTVTNYGYTF. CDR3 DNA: TGTGCCAGTAGTATCGGGACAGTAACTAACTATGGCTACACCTTC.

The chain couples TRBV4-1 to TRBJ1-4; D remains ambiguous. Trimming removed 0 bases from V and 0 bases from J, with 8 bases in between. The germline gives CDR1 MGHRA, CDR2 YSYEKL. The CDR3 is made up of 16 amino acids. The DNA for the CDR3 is TGCGCCAGCAGCCAAGATTTAGCCACAACTAATGAAAAACTGTTTTTT. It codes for CASSQDLATTNEKLFF.

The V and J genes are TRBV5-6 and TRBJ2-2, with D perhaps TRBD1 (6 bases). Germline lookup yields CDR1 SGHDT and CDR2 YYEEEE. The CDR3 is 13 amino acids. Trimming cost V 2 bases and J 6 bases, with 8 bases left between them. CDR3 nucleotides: TGTGCCAGCAGCTTTTGGGGGCCCGGGGAGCTGTTTTTT. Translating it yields CASSFWGPGELFF. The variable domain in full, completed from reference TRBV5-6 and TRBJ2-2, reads DAGVTQSPTHLIKTRGQQVTLRCSPKSGHDTVSWYQQALGQGPQFIFQYYEEEERQRGNFPDRFSGHQFPNYSSELNVNALLLGDSALYLCASSFWGPGELFFGEGSRLTVL.

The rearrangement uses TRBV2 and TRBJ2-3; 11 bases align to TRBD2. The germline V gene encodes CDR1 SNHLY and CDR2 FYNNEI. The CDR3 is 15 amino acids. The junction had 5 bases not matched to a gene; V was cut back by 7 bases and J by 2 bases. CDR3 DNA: TGTGCCAGCAAGTCACTAGCGGGAGTCACAGATACGCAGTATTTT. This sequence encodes CASKSLAGVTDTQYF.

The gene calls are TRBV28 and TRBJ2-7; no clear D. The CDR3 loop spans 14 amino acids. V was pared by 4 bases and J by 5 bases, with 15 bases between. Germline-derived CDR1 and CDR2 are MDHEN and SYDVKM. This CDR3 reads CASSSPAKLDEQYF. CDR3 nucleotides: TGTGCCAGCAGTTCCCCGGCAAAATTGGACGAGCAGTACTTC. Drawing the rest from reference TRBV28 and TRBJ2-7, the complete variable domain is DVKVTQSSRYLVKRTGEKVFLECVQDMDHENMFWYRQDPGLGLRLIYFSYDVKMKEKGDIPEGYSVSREKKERFSLILESASTNQTSMYLCASSSPAKLDEQYFGPGTRLTVT.